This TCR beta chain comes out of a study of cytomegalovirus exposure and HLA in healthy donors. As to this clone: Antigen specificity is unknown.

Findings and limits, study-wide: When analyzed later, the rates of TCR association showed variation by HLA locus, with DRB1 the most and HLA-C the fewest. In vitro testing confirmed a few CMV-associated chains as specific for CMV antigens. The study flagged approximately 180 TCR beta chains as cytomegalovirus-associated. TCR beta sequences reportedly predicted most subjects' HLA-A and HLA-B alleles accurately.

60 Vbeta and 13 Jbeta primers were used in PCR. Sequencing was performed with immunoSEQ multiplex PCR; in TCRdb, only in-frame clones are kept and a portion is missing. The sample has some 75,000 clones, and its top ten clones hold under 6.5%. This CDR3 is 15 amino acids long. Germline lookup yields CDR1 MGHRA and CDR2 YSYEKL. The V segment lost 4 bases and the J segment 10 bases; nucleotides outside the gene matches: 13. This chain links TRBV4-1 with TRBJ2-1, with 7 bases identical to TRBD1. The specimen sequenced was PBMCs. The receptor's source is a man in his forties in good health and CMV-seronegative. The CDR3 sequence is CASSRTQTGPREQFF. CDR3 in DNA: TGCGCCAGCAGCCGAACTCAGACAGGGCCGAGGGAGCAGTTCTTC.